What follows are 22 T cell receptor beta chains derived from one specimen sequenced in a study of blood T cells in healthy people across ages. PCR was performed a second time for about 7 to 11 cycles using a sample-barcoded 5' primer and a J-beta primer mix. TCRdb fed the 5' RACE reads into MiXCR, producing one record per CDR3 protein. The sample consists of 750,000 to 1,000,000 distinct CDR3 sequences, 25% to 35% of them appearing once. These same data were also listed under a study on T cells of mothers and their children.

Sequences were obtained from blood. The receptors here all came from a woman aged 40 to 50 in good health.

The V gene is TRBV12-3 or TRBV12-4, the J gene TRBJ2-7; possibly TRBD1 or TRBD2 for D (5 bases each). This CDR3 spans 14 amino acids. V was pared by 5 bases and J by 2 bases, with 13 bases between. The CDR3 loop reads CASSPRQTTYEQYF. The CDR3 region has the DNA TGTGCCAGCAGTCCTCGACAGACTACCTACGAGCAGTACTTC.

In this sample, this clonotype turned up many times. The V and J genes are TRBV29-1 and TRBJ1-2; D not resolved. Germline V gene sequence: CDR1 SQVTM, CDR2 ANQGSEA. V lost 4 bases and J 7 bases, leaving 13 bases between the germline ends. The CDR3 extends over 12 amino acids. CDR3 region: CSVGYPPFGYTF. CDR3 sequence (DNA): TGCAGCGTTGGGTACCCCCCCTTTGGCTACACCTTC.

With respect to this clonotype: A read error may account for a junction end that differs from germline. The J gene is TRBJ1-6, the V gene TRBV4-1, with 7 bases aligning to TRBD1. From germline, CDR1 is MGHRA and CDR2 YSYEKL. This CDR3 comprises 13 residues. CDR3 coding DNA: TGCGTCAGCAGGTCCACAGGGGATTCATCCCTCCACTTT. Translated: CVSRSTGDSSLHF.

Comments on this clonotype: A read error may explain this, as a much larger clone is one base away. The chain has TRBV12-3 or TRBV12-4 and TRBJ2-5, with a tentative D call TRBD2 (5 bases). Gene TRBJ2-7 matches the end of the DNA better, so the J call may be wrong. This CDR3 region has 13 residues. CDR3 bases: TGTGCCAGCAGTCTCGGACTTTCCCTCGAGCAGTACTTC. Translated: CASSLGLSLEQYF.

CDR3 DNA sequence: TGCGCCAGCAGCCAAGAGAACGGCGGCTCCTACGAGCAGTACTTC. This gives the protein CASSQENGGSYEQYF. The V gene is TRBV4-1, the J gene TRBJ2-7; D ambiguous. CDR1 and CDR2 from the germline V gene are MGHRA and YSYEKL. The CDR3 has 15 amino acids. The V and J ends lost 0 bases and 0 bases respectively, with 9 bases between them.

This clonotype was counted only a few times. V is TRBV5-5 and J is TRBJ1-4; 9 nucleotides align to TRBD1. V lost 0 bases to trimming and J lost 8 bases; unmatched junction nucleotides: 8. There are 16 residues in the CDR3. Germline V lookup: CDR1 SGHKS, CDR2 YYEKEE (reference sequence). The CDR3 loop is CASSLASRQGGEKLFF. The CDR3 DNA is TGTGCCAGCAGCTTGGCTTCGAGACAGGGGGGAGAAAAACTGTTTTTT.

The CDR3: CASSQSLNRDRSGYTF. In DNA form, the CDR3 reads TGTGCCAGCAGCCAATCCTTAAACCGGGACAGGAGTGGCTACACCTTC. This chain uses TRBV4-2 with TRBJ1-2; 8 bases are shared with TRBD1. V shed 2 bases, J shed 7 bases, and the junction held 12 bases outside the gene matches. The CDR3 loop spans 16 amino acids. Germline loops: CDR1 LGHNA, CDR2 YNFKEQ.

This clonotype was counted between two and nine times. This chain's CDR3 is CASLESPDTQYF. CDR3 bases: TGTGCCAGCTTGGAAAGTCCAGATACGCAGTATTTT. The J gene is TRBJ2-3, the V gene TRBV2; D unclear. Trimming cost V 8 bases and J 4 bases, with 10 bases left between them. Germline CDR1 is SNHLY and CDR2 is FYNNEI. The CDR3 length is 12 residues.

This clonotype has at least ten counts. The chain links TRBV28 to TRBJ1-2; no definite D call. The CDR3 consists of 14 residues. Germline V gene lookup returns CDR1 MDHEN and CDR2 SYDVKM. Between the trimmed V and J ends, which lost 2 bases and 1 base, there was a span of 8 bases. CDR3 DNA: TGTGCCAGCAGTTTAACTCTGATTAACTATGGCTACACCTTC. Amino acid sequence: CASSLTLINYGYTF.

This chain uses TRBV20-1 with TRBJ2-4, with D possibly TRBD1 on 6 matching bases. The J call may be in error: the DNA end matches TRBJ2-7 better. Germline V gives CDR1 DFQATT, CDR2 SNEGSKA (reference sequence). The CDR3 is 14 residues long. As DNA, the CDR3 is TGCAGTGCTAGAGGACAGGCAAATTTCTACGAGCAGTACTTC. It is translated as CSARGQANFYEQYF.

On this clonotype: Just one base apart from a much larger clone, this may be a read error. The chain combines TRBV29-1 with TRBJ2-7; the D is unclear. CDR3 length: 11 residues. Germline CDR1 and CDR2: SQVTM and ANQGSEA. The ends were cut back, 5 bases at V and 4 bases at J, with 9 bases in the middle. CDR3 loop: CSVSTRYEQYF. CDR3 nucleotides: TGCAGCGTTTCCACCCGATACGAGCAGTACTTC.

This clonotype was seen a few times. The chain couples TRBV6-6 to TRBJ1-2; a weak D match, TRBD1 (6 bases). This CDR3 region has 16 residues. The germline V and J ends were trimmed by 2 bases and 4 bases, with 17 bases remaining between them. Germline loops: CDR1 MNHNY, CDR2 SVGAGI (reference sequence). The CDR3 region is CASSYNRVRGGYGYTF. CDR3 nucleotides: TGTGCCAGCAGTTACAATCGGGTCAGGGGTGGCTATGGCTACACCTTC.

The table lists this clonotype with many counts. The chain couples TRBV12-3 or TRBV12-4 to TRBJ2-5; maybe TRBD1 (7 bases). This CDR3 region has 15 residues. V lost 3 bases, J lost 5 bases, and 16 bases lay in between. The CDR3, as DNA: TGTGCCAGCAGTTTCAGACAGGGCCGGGGGGAGACCCAGTACTTC. Amino acids: CASSFRQGRGETQYF.

This clonotype was seen many times. This chain joins TRBV6-5 and TRBJ2-7; the D gene is possibly TRBD2 (6 bases). This CDR3 has 12 residues. V lost 1 base and J 6 bases, leaving 7 bases between the germline ends. From germline, CDR1 is MNHEY and CDR2 SVGAGI. The CDR3 DNA follows: TGTGCCAGCAGTTACTGGGGAGGCGAGCAGTACTTC. It codes for CASSYWGGEQYF.

This clonotype has a count of ten or more. CDR3 nucleotides: TGTGCCATCAGTGCCTCGGGTCTCGCCACCTACGAGCAGTACTTC. This gives the protein CAISASGLATYEQYF. The chain combines TRBV10-3 with TRBJ2-7, with D unclear. CDR3 size: 15 residues. Trimming removed 4 bases from V and 2 bases from J, with 15 bases in between. CDR1 is ENHRY and CDR2 is SYGVKD in the germline V gene.

This clonotype was observed at least ten times. The chain is built from TRBV20-1 and TRBJ1-2; 8 bases match TRBD1. V shed 3 bases, J shed 5 bases, and the junction held 5 bases outside the gene matches. The CDR3 has 13 amino acids. The germline V gene has CDR1 DFQATT and CDR2 SNEGSKA (reference sequence). This CDR3 is CSARDRVGYGYTF. The CDR3, as DNA: TGCAGTGCTAGGGACAGGGTGGGATATGGCTACACCTTC.

This clonotype was counted between two and nine times. This rearrangement joins TRBV24-1 to TRBJ2-4; TRBD1 matches at 10 bases. The germline CDR1 and CDR2 sequences are KGHDR and SFDVKD. The CDR3 is made up of 17 amino acids. The V and J ends lost 4 bases and 1 base, in that order; junction bases with no gene match: 6. The CDR3 DNA sequence: TGTGCCACCAGTGACTCTAGACAGGGGGCGGCCAAAAACATTCAGTACTTC. Its protein is CATSDSRQGAAKNIQYF.

For the CDR3, the DNA is TGTGCCAGCAGTCACCGGGACAGGGGGCCCGGGGAGCAGTACTTC. Translation: CASSHRDRGPGEQYF. The J gene is TRBJ2-5, the V gene TRBV6-6, with 12 bases that match TRBD1. The CDR3 is 15 residues long. Germline V gene sequence: CDR1 MNHNY, CDR2 SVGAGI (reference sequence). Unmatched junction bases numbered 12, after V lost 5 bases and J lost 11 bases.

DNA of the CDR3: TGCAGCGTTGAAGATCTTACAGGCGATACGCAGTATTTT. This sequence encodes CSVEDLTGDTQYF. The genes are TRBV29-1 and TRBJ2-3; perhaps TRBD1 as D (5 bases). V was pared by 0 bases and J by 6 bases, with 10 bases between. The germline V gene encodes CDR1 SQVTM and CDR2 ANQGSEA. The CDR3 is 13 amino acids.

On this clonotype: The junction and the germline gene differ at one end; a read error may be behind it. V usage is TRBV7-9 and J usage is TRBJ1-2, with D uncertain. CDR3 size: 14 residues. Germline assignment: CDR1 SEHNR and CDR2 FQNEAQ (reference sequence). The CDR3 nucleotides read TGTGCCAGCAGCCCACCGCCCCTGCTTTCTGGCTGCACCTTC. The encoded protein is CASSPPPLLSGCTF.

On this clonotype itself: Germline is not matched at one junction end, which may reflect a read error. The chain has TRBV12-3 or TRBV12-4 and TRBJ2-3, with unresolved D. CDR3 size: 13 residues. The CDR3 DNA reads as TGTGCCAGCAGTTTAGCAAGAACAGATATGCAGTATTTT. Translating it yields CASSLARTDMQYF.

With respect to this clonotype: This clone may be a read error of a much larger clone one base away. CDR3 loop: CASSSPLPGEQYF. The DNA of the CDR3 is TGTGCCAGCAGTTCGCCTCTCCCGGGCGAGCAGTACTTC. The chain uses TRBV28 and TRBJ2-5; D not resolved. Matching the DNA end better, TRBJ2-7 makes the J call doubtful. The CDR3 is 13 amino acids. Germline V gene lookup returns CDR1 MDHEN and CDR2 SYDVKM.